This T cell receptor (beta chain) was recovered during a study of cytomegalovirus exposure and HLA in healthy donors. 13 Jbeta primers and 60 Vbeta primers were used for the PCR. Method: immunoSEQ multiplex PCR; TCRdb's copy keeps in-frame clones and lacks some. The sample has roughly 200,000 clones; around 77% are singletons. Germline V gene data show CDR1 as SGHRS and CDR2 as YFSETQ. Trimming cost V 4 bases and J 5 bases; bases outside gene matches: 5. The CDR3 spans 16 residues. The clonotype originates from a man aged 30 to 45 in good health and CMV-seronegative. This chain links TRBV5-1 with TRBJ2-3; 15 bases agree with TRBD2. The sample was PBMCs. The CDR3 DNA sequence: TGCGCCAGCAGCATCCCGGGACTAGCGGGAGGAGATACGCAGTATTTT. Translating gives CASSIPGLAGGDTQYF.